This TCR beta chain stems from a study of OX40 agonist ivuxolimab in advanced cancers. Study as a whole: Ivuxolimab, which is an agonistic anti-OX40 (CD134) antibody, was administered to the patients. Ivuxolimab was administered intravenously to patients at 0.01 to 10 mg/kg every 2 weeks.

Only in-frame clones appear in the TCRdb table, and some are missing; sequencing was by immunoSEQ multiplex PCR. The table includes roughly 80,000 clones, under 95% detected once. The V segment lost 4 bases and the J segment 12 bases; nucleotides outside the gene matches: 4. CDR1 MNHEY and CDR2 SMNVEV come from the germline V gene (reference sequence). CDR3 length: 12 amino acids. Findings of the study overall: At 0.1 to 3.0 mg/kg, CD4+ and CD8+ blood T cells expanded clonally by week 6. Expansion of clones was among the lowest in partial responders at 0.1-3.0 mg/kg.

As to this clone: Its antigen is not identified.

This receptor was identified in an adult with an advanced solid tumor such as melanoma, head and neck, liver or kidney cancer. The starting material was CD4+ or CD8+ T cells sorted from blood, obtained in a trial of the OX40 agonist ivuxolimab. The chain has TRBV27 and TRBJ2-1; 9 nucleotides match TRBD2. CDR3 DNA: TGTGCCAGCAGTTCACCGCGGGAGGGGCAGTTCTTC. Its translation: CASSSPREGQFF.